This T cell receptor (beta chain) was captured by sequencing in a study of PD-1 blockade in classical Hodgkin lymphoma. Whole-study results and caveats: A significant rise in TCR diversity by C4D1 was seen for CD4+ but not CD8+ cells. Repertoires differed for reasons still undefined, possibly disease activity or prior therapy.

About this clone itself: Its antigen is unknown.

Assay used: immunoSEQ multiplex PCR; TCRdb lists only in-frame clones, some missing. The sample shows roughly 11,000 clones, approximately 74% of them seen only once. The time point was: cycle 4 day 1 (C4D1), after six to seven weeks of nivolumab. All the patients suffered relapse after autologous stem cell transplantation, and brentuximab vedotin exposure differed. Researchers report purifying CD4+ T cells from thawed PBMCs by magnetic negative selection. The study recorded best responses of complete response, partial response or progressive disease. The sequence came from a human donor with classical Hodgkin lymphoma. The specimen was CD4+ T cells from blood, collected before the fourth cycle of nivolumab.

Here the CDR3 reads CASSLSETSGKETQYF. The CDR3 DNA sequence: TGCGCCAGCAGCTTGTCCGAGACTAGCGGAAAAGAGACCCAGTACTTC. J is TRBJ2-5 and V is TRBV5-1; TRBD2 aligns across 9 bases. After removal of 1 base from V and 3 bases from J, the junction contained 7 bases not matched to a gene. The CDR3 covers 16 residues. Germline-derived CDR1 and CDR2 are SGHRS and YFSETQ. The whole variable domain, remainder taken from reference TRBV5-1 and TRBJ2-5, is KAGVTQTPRYLIKTRGQQVTLSCSPISGHRSVSWYQQTPGQGLQFLFEYFSETQRNKGNFPGRFSGRQFSNSRSEMNVSTLELGDSALYLCASSLSETSGKETQYFGPGTRLLVL.